This T cell receptor (beta chain) comes out of a study of beta chain features in type 1 diabetes. The V gene's germline CDR1 is SQVTM and CDR2 ANQGSEA. The CDR3 length is 13 residues. Trimming removed 5 bases from V and 3 bases from J, with 13 bases in between. Study-wide results and limits: High TCR expression in some cells could lead to their over-representation in cDNA sequencing.

This clone was recorded at least ten times. As yet, its antigen is unknown. The sequenced template was cDNA made from the entire isolated RNA. Assay: immunoSEQ multiplex PCR; the TCRdb copy retains only in-frame clones and omits some. Here the sample spans roughly 500,000 clones, more than 9.5% being singletons. This receptor was obtained from a woman between 18 and 29 years old in good health. J is TRBJ1-2 and V is TRBV29-1; D is undetermined. Specimen: naive CD4+ T cells from blood. Here the CDR3 reads CSVTTAAHYGYTF. CDR3 DNA: TGCAGCGTTACGACGGCAGCTCACTATGGCTACACCTTC.